The present TCR beta chain was sequenced within a study of technical replicates of blood from a few donors. Repertoires were generated with immunoSEQ multiplex PCR, while TCRdb's copy carries only in-frame clones and drops some. The top ten clones hold 0.2% to 0.25% of a sample with around 89,000 clones, roughly 94% of them seen once. This sequence was found in a human donor in good health. The sample comprised T cells isolated from PBMCs.

CDR3 loop: CASSLNQVGPTNTGELFF. The CDR3 nucleotides are TGTGCCAGCAGCTTAAACCAAGTGGGGCCGACGAACACCGGGGAGCTGTTTTTT. This chain links TRBV7-3 with TRBJ2-2, with D possibly matching TRBD1 (5 bases). The CDR3 runs to 18 residues. CDR1 is SGHTA, CDR2 FQGTGA, per germline. Between the trimmed V and J ends, which lost 1 base and 0 bases, there was a span of 15 bases.